This TCR beta chain originates from a study of T-cell reconstitution after alpha-beta-depleted transplantation in children. Unique molecular identifiers were used in preparing the TCRbeta library. TCRdb ran MiXCR on the PCR reads and lists one entry per CDR3 protein. Found here are approximately 980,000 distinct CDR3 sequences, about 26% of them singletons; the top ten hold over 25%. Notes on the study in general: As was reported, about two months after transplant, alpha-beta T cells came from several hundred expanded graft clones. Surviving recipient T cells and thymic progenitors underlay high day-60 TCRbeta diversity in some patients. The authors attributed T-cell counts and diversity one year after transplant mostly to newly produced T cells.

In this sample, this clonotype turned up a few times. As yet, its antigen is unknown. The CDR3 has 14 residues. Deletions cut 3 bases from V and 5 bases from J, with 11 bases between. Specimen: PBMCs, mostly from graft donor cells, collected 360 days after TCRalphabeta/CD19-depleted stem cell transplant. V usage is TRBV12-3 or TRBV12-4 and J usage is TRBJ2-1; D ambiguous. This TCR was recovered from a boy under two years old who had a stem cell transplant for SCID, so the T cells may come from the graft donor. CDR3 coding DNA: TGTGCCAGCAGTTTCACTCAGCGAAACAATGAGCAGTTCTTC. It is translated as CASSFTQRNNEQFF.